The 32 T cell receptor beta chains below come from one sample, sequenced in a study of T-cell reconstitution after alpha-beta-depleted transplantation in children. Unique molecular identifiers were incorporated when the TCRbeta library was constructed. TCRdb re-called the PCR reads through MiXCR, storing one row per CDR3 protein. The sample lists approximately 270,000 distinct CDR3 sequences, 9.9% occurring once. The specimen comprised PBMCs from the stem cell graft donor, sampled from the stem cell graft. All receptors come from a human donor who donated a stem cell graft to a child with SCID.

V and J are TRBV7-8 and TRBJ2-7; no firm D call. The germline CDR1 and CDR2 sequences are SGHVS and FQNEAQ. This CDR3 spans 15 amino acids. Trimming shortened V by 5 bases and J by 4 bases, and 18 bases separated the two germline ends. The CDR3 sequence is CASSTGRVRSYEQYF. DNA for the CDR3: TGTGCCAGCAGCACCGGGCGAGTGAGAAGTTACGAGCAGTACTTC.

This clonotype showed up many times. The chain joins TRBV7-9 to TRBJ2-7; the D gene is possibly TRBD1 (5 bases). Germline CDR1 SEHNR, CDR2 FQNEAQ (reference sequence). CDR3 size: 13 residues. The V end lost 5 bases, the J end lost 0 bases, and 8 bases lay between the germline ends. The chain's CDR3 is CASSGANSYEQYF. The CDR3 region has the DNA TGTGCCAGCAGCGGGGCTAACTCCTACGAGCAGTACTTC.

The chain is built from TRBV20-1 and TRBJ1-5; tentatively, D is TRBD1 (5 bases). V gave up 5 bases and J gave up 4 bases, with 18 bases separating them. Germline lookup yields CDR1 DFQATT and CDR2 SNEGSKA (reference sequence). The CDR3 loop spans 15 amino acids. CDR3 loop: CSASPPAPGNQPQHF. The CDR3 region has the DNA TGCAGTGCTTCGCCCCCGGCCCCAGGGAATCAGCCCCAGCATTTT.

This clonotype appeared a few times. The chain employs TRBV6-2 or TRBV6-3 and TRBJ2-3; D is unresolved. Germline loops: CDR1 MNHEY, CDR2 SVGEGT. This CDR3 is built from 16 residues. Between the trimmed V and J ends, which lost 2 bases and 3 bases, there was a span of 15 bases. The CDR3 nucleotides are TGTGCCAGCAGTTACGGGGTAGCTGGGAAAACAGATACGCAGTATTTT. Its protein product is CASSYGVAGKTDTQYF.

V is TRBV12-3 or TRBV12-4 and J is TRBJ2-5, with 11 bases that match TRBD2. With 1 base clipped from V and 5 bases from J, the junction kept 6 bases outside the gene matches. This CDR3 region has 16 residues. CDR3 sequence reads: CASSLGLAGGIETQYF. The CDR3 DNA reads TGTGCCAGCAGTTTAGGCCTAGCGGGGGGAATTGAGACCCAGTACTTC.

This clonotype showed up just a few times. This sequence joins TRBV12-3 or TRBV12-4 and TRBJ2-1, with D maybe TRBD2 (6 bases). V lost 3 bases and J 9 bases, leaving 15 bases between the germline ends. The CDR3 has 14 residues. The CDR3 protein is CASSFVSPGGEQFF. CDR3 in DNA: TGTGCCAGCAGTTTTGTATCCCCCGGGGGTGAGCAGTTCTTC.

This clonotype has just a few counts. This chain uses TRBV6-5 with TRBJ2-2; 14 bases are a match to TRBD2. Germline CDR1 reads MNHEY; CDR2 reads SVGAGI. V lost 11 bases and J lost 5; bases outside the gene matches: 4. CDR3 size: 14 residues. The CDR3 DNA reads TGTGCCGGGACTAGCGGGGGTGGAACCGGGGAGCTGTTTTTT. Translating gives CAGTSGGGTGELFF.

This clonotype was observed many times. This chain links TRBV12-3 or TRBV12-4 with TRBJ2-5; D is unresolved. This CDR3 is 15 amino acids long. Trimming stripped 7 bases from V and 5 bases from J, with 20 bases between. The CDR3 here is CASTEGRAVVETQYF. CDR3 coding DNA: TGTGCCAGCACCGAAGGAAGGGCGGTTGTGGAGACCCAGTACTTC.

The table lists this clonotype with a few counts. The chain has TRBV6-1 and TRBJ2-3; D ambiguous. This CDR3 is built from 15 residues. Trimming left V 6 bases short and J 5 bases short, with 18 bases between. Per germline, CDR1 MNHNS and CDR2 SASEGT. The CDR3 region is CASRLMTGSRDTQYF. CDR3 sequence (DNA): TGTGCCAGCAGGCTCATGACGGGCTCTCGAGATACGCAGTATTTT.

The rearrangement links TRBV12-3 or TRBV12-4 to TRBJ1-5; D is unclear. The CDR3 has 12 residues. Trimming cost V 2 bases and J 15 bases, with 14 bases left between them. The CDR3 spells CASSLRAGRGHF. The CDR3, as DNA: TGTGCCAGCAGTTTAAGGGCCGGCCGCGGGCATTTT.

The V call is TRBV10-2, the J call TRBJ1-2, with D unresolved. The CDR3 contains 12 residues. V lost 3 bases, J lost 8 bases, and 10 bases lay in between. From germline, CDR1 is WSHSY and CDR2 SAAADI. The CDR3 sequence: CASSDPGRGYTF. The CDR3 coding sequence is TGCGCCAGCAGTGATCCGGGGAGAGGCTACACCTTC.

V and J are TRBV7-3 and TRBJ2-3, with D possibly TRBD2 on 5 matching bases. Per the germline V gene, CDR1 is SGHTA and CDR2 is FQGTGA. With 5 bases removed from V and 1 base from J, the gap between germline ends came to 16 bases. This CDR3 contains 16 residues. CDR3 sequence: CASSPPEGSGTDTQYF. CDR3 nucleotides: TGTGCCAGCAGCCCCCCCGAGGGCTCGGGCACAGATACGCAGTATTTT. Looking up the rest from reference TRBV7-3 and TRBJ2-3 gives the full variable domain: GAGVSQTPSNKVTEKGKYVELRCDPISGHTALYWYRQSLGQGPEFLIYFQGTGAADDSGLPNDRFFAVRPEGSVSTLKIQRTERGDSAVYLCASSPPEGSGTDTQYFGPGTRLTVL.

This clonotype was recorded many times. J is TRBJ2-3 and V is TRBV20-1, with D possibly called TRBD1 or TRBD2 (7 bases each). The CDR3 is made up of 16 amino acids. Germline CDR1 is DFQATT and CDR2 is SNEGSKA (reference sequence). The V gene lost 2 bases and the J gene lost 4 bases, with 19 bases spanning the gap. The CDR3 sequence: CSARWGQRGFADTQYF. DNA of the CDR3: TGCAGTGCTAGATGGGGACAGCGGGGATTTGCAGATACGCAGTATTTT.

The chain joins TRBV25-1 to TRBJ1-5; 9 bases agree with TRBD1. The CDR3 spans 16 residues. J was trimmed by 1 base and V by 4 bases; bases with no gene match: 5. Germline CDR1 reads MGHDK; CDR2 reads SYGVNS. CDR3: CASSGPGQGSNQPQHF. CDR3 in DNA: TGTGCCAGCAGTGGGCCGGGACAGGGAAGCAATCAGCCCCAGCATTTT.

This clonotype was seen only a few times. The chain has TRBV3-1 and TRBJ2-1, with 10 bases aligning to TRBD2. Germline CDR1 is LGHDT and CDR2 is YNNKEL (reference sequence). The CDR3 is 16 residues long. J was trimmed by 8 bases and V by 5 bases; bases with no gene match: 12. As DNA, the CDR3 is TGTGCCAGCAGCAAACTAGCGGGGTCTGCGGGAGATGAGCAGTTCTTC. Translating it yields CASSKLAGSAGDEQFF.

This clonotype showed up many times. The chain is built from TRBV12-3 or TRBV12-4 and TRBJ2-2, with D possibly matching TRBD2 (6 bases). V was pared by 4 bases and J by 6 bases, with 15 bases between. The CDR3 consists of 15 residues. The chain's CDR3 is CASSSVAGGAGELFF. The DNA of the CDR3 is TGTGCCAGCAGTTCGGTAGCCGGGGGAGCCGGGGAGCTGTTTTTT.

The genes are TRBV6-6 and TRBJ1-2, with D maybe TRBD1 (5 bases). Per the germline V gene, CDR1 is MNHNY and CDR2 is SVGAGI (reference sequence). This CDR3 has 12 amino acids. V was trimmed by 10 bases and J by 3 bases, leaving 12 bases between them. The CDR3 loop reads CAMGGDYYGYTF. The CDR3 DNA sequence: TGTGCCATGGGGGGAGACTACTATGGCTACACCTTC.

This clonotype was seen repeatedly, ten times or more. The CDR3 DNA is TGTGCCATCAGTGAGCGTCCGGACGGGAATAAAAACATTCAGTACTTC. Translation gives CAISERPDGNKNIQYF. The gene calls are TRBV10-3 and TRBJ2-4; a weak D match, TRBD2 (5 bases). CDR1 and CDR2 (germline): ENHRY, SYGVKD. V gave up 2 bases and J gave up 4 bases, with 15 bases separating them. The CDR3 has 16 residues.

This clonotype has only a few counts. The J gene is TRBJ2-1, the V gene TRBV12-3 or TRBV12-4; 7 bases align to TRBD2. The CDR3 consists of 11 residues. V shed 6 bases, J shed 11 bases, and the junction held 4 bases outside the gene matches. The DNA of the CDR3 is TGTGCCAGCAGGAGCGGGGCCAAGCAGTTCTTC. Translated: CASRSGAKQFF.

This chain joins TRBV20-1 and TRBJ2-3; D is undetermined. Deletions cut 4 bases from V and 2 bases from J, with 10 bases between. This CDR3 spans 13 amino acids. CDR1 DFQATT and CDR2 SNEGSKA come from the germline V gene (reference sequence). CDR3 coding DNA: TGCAGTGCTATAGCCTACTACACAGATACGCAGTATTTT. As protein: CSAIAYYTDTQYF.

Regarding this clonotype: The junction does not match germline at one end; this may be a read error. The rearrangement joins TRBV5-1 to TRBJ1-3; 8 nucleotides align to TRBD1. The CDR3 runs to 15 residues. The germline V gene has CDR1 SGHRS and CDR2 YFSETQ. The CDR3 spells CASTLDRGNGNSIYF. For the CDR3, the DNA is TGCGCCAGCACCCTCGACAGGGGAAATGGAAACTCCATATATTTT.

The V gene is TRBV5-8, the J gene TRBJ2-3, with TRBD2 matching over 9 bases. The CDR3 loop spans 16 amino acids. Germline V gene data show CDR1 as SGHTS and CDR2 as YDEGEE. The J segment lost 0 bases and the V segment lost 5 bases, leaving 7 bases of the junction unmatched. The CDR3 sequence is CASSSGTSPSTDTQYF. The CDR3 region has the DNA TGTGCCAGCAGTTCCGGGACTAGCCCCAGCACAGATACGCAGTATTTT.

This clonotype appeared a few times. J is TRBJ1-3 and V is TRBV7-9; D call uncertain. The germline V gene encodes CDR1 SEHNR and CDR2 FQNEAQ (reference sequence). The germline V and J ends were trimmed by 1 base and 0 bases, with 10 bases remaining between them. The CDR3 consists of 16 residues. The CDR3 region is CASSLGPNLSGNTIYF. The CDR3 nucleotides read TGTGCCAGCAGCTTAGGACCCAACCTCTCTGGAAACACCATATATTTT.

This clonotype was seen a few times. The CDR3 region is CASSLAAGHTEAFF. DNA for the CDR3: TGTGCCAGCAGCTTGGCGGCAGGGCACACTGAAGCTTTCTTT. The chain has TRBV5-4 and TRBJ1-1; maybe TRBD1 (5 bases). The CDR3 is 14 amino acids. The V gene's germline CDR1 is SGHNT and CDR2 YYREEE (reference sequence). V was trimmed by 0 bases and J by 3 bases, leaving 9 bases between them.

This clonotype came up a few times. J is TRBJ2-7 and V is TRBV3-1; 8 bases match TRBD1. CDR3 length equals 14 residues. From germline, CDR1 is LGHDT and CDR2 YNNKEL (reference sequence). V dropped 4 bases and J dropped 3; count of bases not matched to a gene: 5. The CDR3 region is CASSRGQAYYEQYF. The CDR3 DNA follows: TGTGCCAGCAGCCGGGGACAGGCCTACTACGAGCAGTACTTC.

This clonotype was found a few times. This chain uses TRBV11-2 with TRBJ1-5; D remains unclear. The CDR3 sequence is 14 residues long. Germline V CDR1 and CDR2: SGHAT, FQNNGV. V lost 1 base and J lost 4, with 8 bases in between. CDR3 in amino acids: CASSLGSQNQPQHF. CDR3 coding DNA: TGTGCCAGCAGCTTAGGATCACAAAATCAGCCCCAGCATTTT. The complete variable domain, with remaining parts taken from reference TRBV11-2 and TRBJ1-5, reads EAGVAQSPRYKIIEKRQSVAFWCNPISGHATLYWYQQILGQGPKLLIQFQNNGVVDDSQLPKDRFSAERLKGVDSTLKIQPAKLEDSAVYLCASSLGSQNQPQHFGDGTRLSIL.

There are many counts of this clonotype. The rearrangement uses TRBV5-1 and TRBJ2-2; 7 nucleotides align to TRBD1. Trimming cost V 4 bases and J 2 bases; bases outside gene matches: 5. The CDR3 runs 15 residues. Germline CDR1 reads SGHRS; CDR2 reads YFSETQ. CDR3: CASSTGTANTGELFF. CDR3 coding DNA: TGCGCCAGCAGCACCGGGACAGCTAACACCGGGGAGCTGTTTTTT.

This clonotype has just a few counts. The V and J genes are TRBV6-5 and TRBJ1-1; D unclear. This CDR3 spans 14 amino acids. The germline gives CDR1 MNHEY, CDR2 SVGAGI. V was trimmed by 4 bases and J by 7 bases, leaving 16 bases between them. This chain's CDR3 is CASSSLRLNREAFF. The DNA of the CDR3 is TGTGCCAGCAGTTCCCTTCGGCTGAACCGTGAAGCTTTCTTT.

This clonotype was detected many times. The chain uses TRBV5-1 and TRBJ2-5; no clear D. The CDR3 contains 14 residues. From germline, CDR1 is SGHRS and CDR2 YFSETQ. V was clipped by 0 bases and J by 5 bases, with 11 bases between them. CDR3 loop: CASSLAYGFETQYF. The CDR3 coding sequence is TGCGCCAGCAGCTTGGCGTACGGTTTTGAGACCCAGTACTTC.

Only a few counts were recorded for this clonotype. The chain has TRBV20-1 and TRBJ2-2; D unresolved. Germline V lookup: CDR1 DFQATT, CDR2 SNEGSKA (reference sequence). The germline V and J ends were trimmed by 0 bases and 2 bases, with 7 bases remaining between them. The CDR3 is 14 residues long. The CDR3 loop reads CSARDARNTGELFF. The CDR3 bases are TGCAGTGCTAGAGATGCTAGAAACACCGGGGAGCTGTTTTTT.

This clonotype was recorded many times. CDR3 sequence (DNA): TGTGCCAGCAGTTTAGGAAGCTACTACGAGCAGTACTTC. Translated, it gives CASSLGSYYEQYF. This chain connects TRBV12-3 or TRBV12-4 to TRBJ2-7; D unclear. The germline V and J ends were trimmed by 1 base and 3 bases, with 7 bases remaining between them. The CDR3 consists of 13 residues.

The V and J genes are TRBV7-3 and TRBJ2-7; the match to TRBD1 covers 9 bases. V dropped 5 bases and J dropped 5; count of bases not matched to a gene: 4. The CDR3 is 13 residues long. Germline CDR1 is SGHTA and CDR2 is FQGTGA. The CDR3 coding sequence is TGTGCCAGCAGCCCCACAGGGGGCGACGAGCAGTACTTC. It is translated as CASSPTGGDEQYF.